A selection of T cell receptor beta chains follows, all from one sample in a study of T-cell reconstitution after alpha-beta-depleted transplantation in children. TCRdb fed the PCR reads into MiXCR, producing one record per CDR3 protein. The sample consists of roughly 200,000 distinct CDR3 sequences, roughly 8.1% of them appearing once. This specimen was PBMCs, mostly from graft donor cells, taken 360 days after TCRalphabeta/CD19-depleted stem cell transplant. The receptors come from a male patient under 10 years old who had a stem cell transplant for acute myeloid leukemia, so the T cells may come from the graft donor. CDR3s include the opening cysteine and the closing phenylalanine or tryptophan. A D gene is named only where the DNA matches it firmly. Clone sizes are given selectively: once, few, many, or a class where the clone is expanded.

clone size	D gene	V gene	J gene	CDR3 DNA	CDR3 protein
many	-	TRBV20-1	TRBJ2-5	TGCAGTGCCCCCGATCGAGAGACCCAGTACTTC	CSAPDRETQYF
many	-	TRBV20-1	TRBJ2-3	TGCAGTGCCACCGTCGGAGCGGTAACAGATACGCAGTATTTT	CSATVGAVTDTQYF
many	TRBD2	TRBV4-3	TRBJ2-2	TGCGCCAGCAGCCAAGAACTAGCGGGAGTAAACACCGGGGAGCTGTTTTTT	CASSQELAGVNTGELFF
many	TRBD2	TRBV11-1	TRBJ2-1	TGTGCCAGCAGCTTAGCGAAGCTAGCGGGAGGCCGTCGCAATGAGCAGTTCTTC	CASSLAKLAGGRRNEQFF
many	TRBD1	TRBV12-3/TRBV12-4	TRBJ1-5	TGTGCCAGCACCACTACGGACAGGCGTAATCAGCCCCAGCATTTT	CASTTTDRRNQPQHF
-	-	TRBV7-2	TRBJ1-5	TGTGCCAGCAGCTTTAGGCAGGGTGATCAGCCCCAGCATTTT	CASSFRQGDQPQHF
-	-	TRBV11-2	TRBJ2-6	TGTGCCAGCAGCTTAGAGTTCTACTCTGGGGCCAACGTCCTGACTTTC	CASSLEFYSGANVLTF
many	-	TRBV28	TRBJ1-5	TGTGCCAGCAGCAGAGGAGACGGGTCAGCTCAGCCCCAGCATTTT	CASSRGDGSAQPQHF
many	-	TRBV6-5	TRBJ2-1	TGTGCCAGCAGTTACTCGATAGCCTACAATGAGCAGTTCTTC	CASSYSIAYNEQFF
many	-	TRBV5-1	TRBJ1-3	TGCGCCAGCAGAGGGACGGCGGCTGGAAACACCATATATTTT	CASRGTAAGNTIYF
few	TRBD1	TRBV24-1	TRBJ2-5	TGTGCCACCAGTGATTGGACAGGGGGCATCGAGACCCAGTACTTC	CATSDWTGGIETQYF
-	TRBD1	TRBV20-1	TRBJ2-7	TGCAGTGCTAGGGGACAGGGGCATGCCTACGAGCAGTACTTC	CSARGQGHAYEQYF
few	TRBD1	TRBV6-5	TRBJ2-7	TGTGCCAGCAGTTACGCTCCGGGACAGCCCGGAGGCGAGCAGTACTTC	CASSYAPGQPGGEQYF
many	-	TRBV14	TRBJ2-1	TGTGCCAGCACCCTAGGCTGGGGTGAGCAGTTCTTC	CASTLGWGEQFF
few	TRBD2	TRBV3-1	TRBJ2-2	TGTGCCAGCAGCCAAGCCCTGGGGGGGAGGCGGACCGGGGAGCTGTTTTTT	CASSQALGGRRTGELFF
many	TRBD2	TRBV24-1	TRBJ2-3	TGTGCCACCCTAGAAAGACTAGCGGAAATATCTAGCACAGATACGCAGTATTTT	CATLERLAEISSTDTQYF
-	-	TRBV20-1	TRBJ2-3	TGCAGTGCTAGAGATTTCGGGGGCCCCCGCGGAGATACGCAGTATTTT	CSARDFGGPRGDTQYF
-	TRBD1	TRBV5-1	TRBJ2-2	TGCGCCAGCACTCTACAGGGGGCTCTTAACACCGGGGAGCTGTTTTTT	CASTLQGALNTGELFF